The next 17 T cell receptor beta chains were all read from a single sample in a study of beta chain features in type 1 diabetes. The study's findings and limits: Type 1 diabetes patients showed a moderate but significant shortening of TCRB CDR3s in all four CD4+ subsets.

These TCRs' antigens remain unknown. What was sequenced were expressed TCRB transcripts, since all of the isolated RNA had been reverse transcribed. The method was immunoSEQ multiplex PCR; TCRdb's version includes in-frame clones alone and lacks a portion of them. This sample carries fewer than 450,000 clones, approximately 13% of them seen once, and the ten largest clones take roughly 0.015%. Sample: naive CD4+ T cells from blood. Every receptor here comes from a woman aged 18-29 years with type 1 diabetes.

This clone has only a few counts. The chain carries TRBV14 and TRBJ2-5; D ambiguous. CDR1 is SGHDN, CDR2 FVKESK, per germline. Trimming cost V 3 bases and J 3 bases, with 8 bases left between them. The CDR3 covers 13 residues. The CDR3 here is CASSQVPKETQYF. CDR3 coding DNA: TGTGCCAGCAGCCAGGTCCCTAAAGAGACCCAGTACTTC.

This sequence joins TRBV2 and TRBJ1-3, with D perhaps matching TRBD1 (5 bases). The germline gives CDR1 SNHLY, CDR2 FYNNEI. The CDR3 contains 15 residues. V was pared by 2 bases and J by 1 base, with 9 bases between. CDR3 coding DNA: TGTGCCAGCAGTGAATTGGGGCTATCTGGAAACACCATATATTTT. This encodes CASSELGLSGNTIYF.

The chain has TRBV4-2 and TRBJ1-4; TRBD1 might be the D (6 bases). CDR3 size: 14 residues. The germline CDR1 and CDR2 sequences are LGHNA and YNFKEQ. Trimming took off 2 bases at V and 6 bases at J, with 10 bases between the two ends. CDR3 loop: CASSQREGDEKLFF. CDR3 bases: TGTGCCAGCAGCCAAAGGGAGGGGGATGAAAAACTGTTTTTT.

The chain couples TRBV5-1 to TRBJ2-7, with TRBD2 matching 9 bases. The CDR3 runs 15 residues. CDR1 and CDR2 from the germline V gene are SGHRS and YFSETQ. Unmatched junction bases numbered 4, after V lost 3 bases and J lost 0 bases. The CDR3 loop reads CASSYFSGSSYEQYF. The CDR3 bases are TGCGCCAGCAGCTACTTTAGCGGGAGCTCCTACGAGCAGTACTTC.

This rearrangement joins TRBV15 to TRBJ1-2, with D uncertain. The V gene's germline CDR1 is LNHNV and CDR2 YYDKDF (reference sequence). V lost 5 bases to trimming and J lost 1 base, with 8 bases between them. The CDR3 contains 13 residues. The CDR3 sequence: CATSGGINYGYTF. The CDR3 DNA is TGTGCCACCAGCGGCGGAATTAACTATGGCTACACCTTC.

The gene calls are TRBV7-2 and TRBJ1-2; D call uncertain. The CDR3 has 14 residues. The V end was cut by 1 base, the J end by 2 bases, with 8 bases between. Germline loops: CDR1 SGHTA, CDR2 FQGNSA. The CDR3 loop is CASSLVPRNYGYTF. CDR3 sequence (DNA): TGTGCCAGCAGCTTAGTTCCCAGAAACTATGGCTACACCTTC.

This clone turned up a few times. The chain recombines TRBV19 with TRBJ2-7; TRBD2 is a possible D gene (6 bases). The CDR3 extends over 16 amino acids. The ends were cut back, 0 bases at V and 3 bases at J, with 15 bases in the middle. Per the germline V gene, CDR1 is LNHDA and CDR2 is SQIVND (reference sequence). The DNA of the CDR3 is TGTGCCAGTAGTATAGATCAAAGGGACTCCCGCTACGAGCAGTACTTC. It encodes CASSIDQRDSRYEQYF.

This rearrangement joins TRBV5-1 to TRBJ2-3, with 9 bases matching TRBD2. Germline V gives CDR1 SGHRS, CDR2 YFSETQ. With 2 bases clipped from V and 4 bases from J, the junction kept 8 bases outside the gene matches. The CDR3 is made up of 16 amino acids. CDR3 protein: CASSFLGSGRADTQYF. The CDR3 DNA reads TGCGCCAGCAGCTTCTTGGGTAGCGGGAGAGCAGATACGCAGTATTTT.

A few counts support this clone. This chain connects TRBV9 to TRBJ1-2; TRBD1 is a possible D gene (6 bases). V was trimmed by 2 bases and J by 4 bases, leaving 12 bases between them. The germline V gene encodes CDR1 SGDLS and CDR2 YYNGEE. The CDR3 spans 14 residues. The CDR3 DNA follows: TGTGCCAGCAGCGTTGGGGGGGCAATCTATGGCTACACCTTC. Encoded protein: CASSVGGAIYGYTF.

The V and J genes are TRBV7-6 and TRBJ2-1; 12 bases align to TRBD2. CDR1 SGHVS and CDR2 FNYEAQ come from the germline V gene. V dropped 3 bases and J dropped 2; count of bases not matched to a gene: 8. The length of the CDR3 is 18 residues. The CDR3 DNA reads as TGTGCCAGCAGCTTTGGGGCTAGCGGGAGGGCCGCCTACAATGAGCAGTTCTTC. Protein: CASSFGASGRAAYNEQFF. The whole variable domain, remainder taken from reference TRBV7-6 and TRBJ2-1, is GAGVSQSPRYKVTKRGQDVALRCDPISGHVSLYWYRQALGQGPEFLTYFNYEAQQDKSGLPNDRFSAERPEGSISTLTIQRTEQRDSAMYRCASSFGASGRAAYNEQFFGPGTRLTVL.

This clone came up a few times. The chain combines TRBV19 with TRBJ2-1; 11 bases are shared with TRBD2. The ends lost 3 bases at V and 5 bases at J; junction bases unmatched: 6. From germline, CDR1 is LNHDA and CDR2 SQIVND (reference sequence). The CDR3 consists of 16 residues. CDR3 region: CASSITGTSGNNEQFF. The CDR3 DNA sequence: TGTGCCAGTAGTATCACCGGGACTAGCGGTAACAATGAGCAGTTCTTC.

The rearrangement joins TRBV18 to TRBJ1-4; 9 bases fit TRBD1. This CDR3 is 14 amino acids long. Unmatched junction bases numbered 4, after V lost 4 bases and J lost 7 bases. The germline V gene encodes CDR1 KGHSH and CDR2 LQKENI. CDR3 coding DNA: TGTGCCAGCTCACGGACAGGGGCTGTTGAAAAACTGTTTTTT. This translates into CASSRTGAVEKLFF.

The chain employs TRBV29-1 and TRBJ2-5, with a tentative D call TRBD1 (6 bases). The length of the CDR3 is 13 residues. From germline, CDR1 is SQVTM and CDR2 ANQGSEA. Between the trimmed V and J ends, which lost 6 bases and 1 base, there was a span of 12 bases. The chain's CDR3 is CSVIGQPQETQYF. The CDR3 DNA sequence: TGCAGCGTAATAGGACAGCCCCAAGAGACCCAGTACTTC. Filled out from reference TRBV29-1 and TRBJ2-5, the complete variable domain reads SAVISQKPSRDICQRGTSLTIQCQVDSQVTMMFWYRQQPGQSLTLIATANQGSEATYESGFVIDKFPISRPNLTFSTLTVSNMSPEDSSIYLCSVIGQPQETQYFGPGTRLLVL.

The chain employs TRBV2 and TRBJ2-7, with 8 bases identical to TRBD2. Unmatched junction bases numbered 5, after V lost 4 bases and J lost 0 bases. CDR3 length: 15 amino acids. Germline CDR1 is SNHLY and CDR2 is FYNNEI. CDR3 protein: CASSGGLDLSYEQYV. In DNA form, the CDR3 reads TGTGCCAGCAGTGGGGGACTAGACCTCTCCTACGAGCAGTACGTC.

This clone was seen only a few times. The chain has TRBV27 and TRBJ2-4, with TRBD2 matching 10 bases. The germline V gene encodes CDR1 MNHEY and CDR2 SMNVEV (reference sequence). V lost 0 bases to trimming and J lost 0 bases; unmatched junction nucleotides: 5. This CDR3 has 18 residues. CDR3 DNA: TGTGCCAGCAGTTTATCGGCTACTAGCGGGGTAGCCAAAAACATTCAGTACTTC. This encodes CASSLSATSGVAKNIQYF.

This clone was seen repeatedly, ten times or more. The V gene is TRBV29-1, the J gene TRBJ2-4, with TRBD2 matching over 9 bases. J gave up 8 bases and V 6 bases, and 5 bases lay outside the gene matches. CDR1 is SQVTM, CDR2 ANQGSEA, per germline. The CDR3 covers 12 residues. The CDR3: CSVRSGSDIQYF. The CDR3 DNA follows: TGCAGCGTACGTAGCGGGAGTGACATTCAGTACTTC.

The chain carries TRBV5-1 and TRBJ2-5; 7 bases are a match to TRBD1. After removal of 4 bases from V and 5 bases from J, the junction contained 14 bases not matched to a gene. Germline V gene data show CDR1 as SGHRS and CDR2 as YFSETQ. CDR3 length equals 16 residues. CDR3 region: CASSRGTAILGETQYF. CDR3 coding DNA: TGCGCCAGCAGCAGGGGGACAGCTATCCTCGGGGAGACCCAGTACTTC.